A selection of T cell receptor beta chains follows, all from one sample in a study of shared clonotypes between healthy human individuals. Clones were sequenced by immunoSEQ multiplex PCR, and TCRdb holds only the in-frame ones, with some missing. Altogether 2 million to 2.5 million clones are present, roughly 95% being singletons, with the ten largest covering 0.1% to 0.15%. Material: naive CD4+ T cells sorted from blood. The source is a man aged 18 to 35 in good health. Each CDR3 is given with its conserved first and last residue. The D gene is left open where the match is weak. Expanded clones are given a class, and other clones once, few, many or no size at all.

>TRBV9|.|TRBJ2-7|.
TGTGCCAGCAGCTCAGGGACTTTTCCCTACGAGCAGTACTTC
CASSSGTFPYEQYF
>TRBV27|TRBD1|TRBJ1-4|.
TGTGCCAGCAGTTCAAGACAGGGAGGCCCACTTAATGAAAAACTGTTTTTT
CASSSRQGGPLNEKLFF
>TRBV10-2|.|TRBJ2-7|.
TGCGCCAGCAGTGAGTCGAGATGGGGACCCGCGAGTGGCGAGCAGTACTTC
CASSESRWGPASGEQYF
>TRBV5-4|.|TRBJ2-3|once
TGTGCCAGCAGCAGGACGGGCACAGATACGCAGTATTTT
CASSRTGTDTQYF
>TRBV14|.|TRBJ2-7|.
TGTGCCAGCAGCCTCCTGGACAGAGCCTACGAGCAGTACTTC
CASSLLDRAYEQYF
>TRBV6-5|.|TRBJ1-4|.
TGTGCCAGCAGCCCATCTGGTCAGTCCTTGAGAAAACTGTTTTTT
CASSPSGQSLRKLFF
>TRBV5-4|TRBD1|TRBJ1-1|.
TGTGCCAGCAGCCTAGGACAGGGTCGCATGAACACTGAAGCTTTCTTT
CASSLGQGRMNTEAFF
>TRBV10-3|TRBD1|TRBJ1-3|.
TGTGCCATCGGAGAGCCCTCTGACAGGGAGATCGGAAACACCATATATTTT
CAIGEPSDREIGNTIYF
>TRBV19|TRBD2|TRBJ2-7|once
TGTGCCAGTAGTGGCGGGAGTATGGACGAGCAGTACTTC
CASSGGSMDEQYF
>TRBV10-1|TRBD1|TRBJ1-2|.
TGCGCCAGCAGTGCATCCGCGACAGGGAGTTTTGGCTACACCTTC
CASSASATGSFGYTF
>TRBV5-1|TRBD1|TRBJ1-6|.
TGCGCCAGCAGCTCCGGGACAGCGAATAATTCACCCCTCCACTTT
CASSSGTANNSPLHF
>TRBV28|TRBD1|TRBJ1-1|.
TGTGCCAGCGGACAGGGATGGAACACTGAAGCTTTCTTT
CASGQGWNTEAFF
>TRBV29-1|TRBD2|TRBJ2-1|.
TGCAGCGTGACCCGGGGTAGCGGGAACAATGAGCAGTTCTTC
CSVTRGSGNNEQFF
>TRBV18|.|TRBJ1-5|.
TGTGCCAGCTCACCAACGGGCAATCAGCCCCAGCATTTT
CASSPTGNQPQHF
>TRBV28|TRBD1|TRBJ1-2|.
TGTGCCAGCAGTCCCAAGACAGGGAGAAACTATGGCTACACCTTC
CASSPKTGRNYGYTF
>TRBV10-3|.|TRBJ1-5|.
TGTGCCATCAGTGAGTCGGGGGGTGCGAATCAGCCCCAGCATTTT
CAISESGGANQPQHF
>TRBV28|.|TRBJ1-5|once
TGTGCCAGCAGTTTAAGGGCAGGTTGGGATAGCAATCAGCCCCAGCATTTT
CASSLRAGWDSNQPQHF
>TRBV7-3|.|TRBJ2-2|.
TGTGCCAGCAGCTTAGCCGGGGCGGGCACCGGGGAGCTGTTTTTT
CASSLAGAGTGELFF
>TRBV10-3|TRBD2|TRBJ2-3|.
TGTGCCATCAGTGGGACTAGCGGGGGGGCCGGCACAGATACGCAGTATTTT
CAISGTSGGAGTDTQYF
>TRBV5-1|TRBD1|TRBJ1-2|.
TGCGCCAGCAGCTCGACAGGGAGCGGCTACACCTTC
CASSSTGSGYTF